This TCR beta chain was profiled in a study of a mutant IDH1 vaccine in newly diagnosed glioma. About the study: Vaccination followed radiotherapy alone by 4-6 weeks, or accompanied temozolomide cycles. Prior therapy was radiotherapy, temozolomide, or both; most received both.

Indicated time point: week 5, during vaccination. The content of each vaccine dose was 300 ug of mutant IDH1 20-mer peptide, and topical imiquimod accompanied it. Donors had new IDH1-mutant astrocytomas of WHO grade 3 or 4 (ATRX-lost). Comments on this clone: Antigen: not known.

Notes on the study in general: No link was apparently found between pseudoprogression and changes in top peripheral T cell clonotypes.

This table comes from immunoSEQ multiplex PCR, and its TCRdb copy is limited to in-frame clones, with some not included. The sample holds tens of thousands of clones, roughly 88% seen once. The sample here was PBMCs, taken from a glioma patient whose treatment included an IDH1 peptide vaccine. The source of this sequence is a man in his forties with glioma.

The CDR3 sequence: CASSDRGQGRPEQYF. CDR3 bases: TGCGCCAGCAGTGATCGAGGGCAGGGGCGTCCCGAGCAGTACTTC. The J gene is TRBJ2-7, the V gene TRBV10-2; a possible D gene is TRBD1 (6 bases). The CDR3 is 15 residues long. Germline loops: CDR1 WSHSY, CDR2 SAAADI. Trimming stripped 3 bases from V and 6 bases from J, with 18 bases between.